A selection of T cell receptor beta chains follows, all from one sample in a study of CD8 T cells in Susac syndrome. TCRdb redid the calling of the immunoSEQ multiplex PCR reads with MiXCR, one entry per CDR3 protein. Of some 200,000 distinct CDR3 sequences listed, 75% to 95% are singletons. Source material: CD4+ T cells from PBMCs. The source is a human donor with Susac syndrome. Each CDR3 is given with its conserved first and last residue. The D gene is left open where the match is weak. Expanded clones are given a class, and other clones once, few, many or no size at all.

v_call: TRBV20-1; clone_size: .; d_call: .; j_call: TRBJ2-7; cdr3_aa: CSARYPGTSEQYF; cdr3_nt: TGCAGTGCTAGGTACCCAGGGACCTCCGAGCAGTACTTC
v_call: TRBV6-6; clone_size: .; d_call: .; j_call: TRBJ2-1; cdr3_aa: CASSYRGGGYNEQFF; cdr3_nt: TGTGCCAGCAGTTACCGGGGAGGCGGATACAATGAGCAGTTCTTC
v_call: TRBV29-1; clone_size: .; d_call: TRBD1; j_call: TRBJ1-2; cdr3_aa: CSADRGDNYGYTF; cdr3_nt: TGCAGCGCCGACAGGGGAGATAACTATGGCTACACCTTC
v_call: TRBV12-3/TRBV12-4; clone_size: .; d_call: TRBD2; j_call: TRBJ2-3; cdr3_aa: CASSLGLAGELTNTQYF; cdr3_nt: TGTGCCAGCAGCCTGGGACTAGCGGGGGAGCTGACGAATACGCAGTATTTT
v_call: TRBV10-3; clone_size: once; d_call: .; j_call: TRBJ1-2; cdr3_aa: CAIRDRDTLYGYTF; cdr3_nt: TGTGCCATCCGGGACCGGGATACTCTTTATGGCTACACCTTC
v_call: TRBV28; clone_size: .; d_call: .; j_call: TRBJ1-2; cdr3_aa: CASSETQGIHGYTF; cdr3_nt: TGTGCCAGCAGTGAGACACAGGGTATCCATGGCTACACCTTC
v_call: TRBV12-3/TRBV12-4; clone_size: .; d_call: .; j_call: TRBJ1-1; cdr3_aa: CASSPRQTEGSAEAFF; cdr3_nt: TGTGCCAGCAGCCCAAGACAGACAGAAGGTAGCGCTGAAGCTTTCTTT
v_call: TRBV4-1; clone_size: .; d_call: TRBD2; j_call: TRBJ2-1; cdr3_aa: CASSRQERDLYNEQFF; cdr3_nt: TGCGCCAGCAGCCGGCAGGAGCGGGACCTCTACAATGAGCAGTTCTTC
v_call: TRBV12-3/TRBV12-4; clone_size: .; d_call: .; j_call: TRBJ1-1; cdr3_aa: CASSLSLGKNTEAFF; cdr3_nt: TGTGCCAGCAGTTTAAGCCTCGGGAAAAACACTGAAGCTTTCTTT
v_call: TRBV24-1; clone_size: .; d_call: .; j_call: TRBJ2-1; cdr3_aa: CATSFSGADEQFF; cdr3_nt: TGTGCCACCAGTTTCTCGGGAGCGGATGAGCAGTTCTTC
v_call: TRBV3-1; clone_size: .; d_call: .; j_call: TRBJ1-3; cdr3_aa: CASSPSGSGDGNTIYF; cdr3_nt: TGTGCCAGCAGCCCCTCTGGTTCGGGAGATGGAAACACCATATATTTT
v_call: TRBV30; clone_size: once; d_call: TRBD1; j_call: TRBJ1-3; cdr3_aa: CAWDRGRGNTIYF; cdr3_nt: TGTGCCTGGGACAGGGGCCGAGGAAACACCATATATTTT
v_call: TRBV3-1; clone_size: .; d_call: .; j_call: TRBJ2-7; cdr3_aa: CASSQMSYEQYF; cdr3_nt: TGTGCCAGCAGCCAAATGTCCTACGAGCAGTACTTC
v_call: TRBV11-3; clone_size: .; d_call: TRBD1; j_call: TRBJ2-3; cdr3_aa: CASSLGQGASTDTQYF; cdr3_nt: TGTGCCAGCAGCTTAGGGCAGGGGGCTAGCACAGATACGCAGTATTTT
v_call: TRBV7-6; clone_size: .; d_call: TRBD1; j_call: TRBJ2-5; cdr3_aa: CASSPRQGKETQYF; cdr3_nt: TGTGCCAGCAGCCCAAGACAGGGAAAAGAGACCCAGTACTTC
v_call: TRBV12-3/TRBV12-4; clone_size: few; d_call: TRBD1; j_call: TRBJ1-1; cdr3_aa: CASSFDRGTEAFF; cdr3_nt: TGTGCCAGCAGTTTCGACAGGGGAACTGAAGCTTTCTTT
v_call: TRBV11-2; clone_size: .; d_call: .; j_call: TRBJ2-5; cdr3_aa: CASSYQEGGLSQYF; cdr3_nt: TGTGCCAGCAGCTACCAAGAGGGGGGCCTGTCCCAGTACTTC
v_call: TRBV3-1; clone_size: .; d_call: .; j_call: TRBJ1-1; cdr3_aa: CASSPRFFENTEAFF; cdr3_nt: TGTGCCAGCAGCCCCCGTTTTTTCGAGAACACTGAAGCTTTCTTT
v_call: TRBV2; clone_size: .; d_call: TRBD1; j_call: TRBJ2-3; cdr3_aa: CASSWDRRPDTQYF; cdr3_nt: TGTGCCAGCAGTTGGGACAGGAGGCCAGATACGCAGTATTTT
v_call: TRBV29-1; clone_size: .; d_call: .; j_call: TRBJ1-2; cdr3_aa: CSVGRGGDYGYTF; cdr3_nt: TGCAGCGTGGGACGAGGAGGGGACTATGGCTACACCTTC
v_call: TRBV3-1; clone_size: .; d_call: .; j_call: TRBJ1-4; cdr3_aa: CASSQGSGANEKLFF; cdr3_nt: TGTGCCAGCAGCCAAGGGTCGGGCGCGAATGAAAAACTGTTTTTT
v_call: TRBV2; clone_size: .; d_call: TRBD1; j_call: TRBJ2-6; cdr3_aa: CASNELAGTGGFGANVLTF; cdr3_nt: TGTGCCAGCAACGAACTCGCCGGGACAGGGGGCTTTGGGGCCAACGTCCTGACTTTC
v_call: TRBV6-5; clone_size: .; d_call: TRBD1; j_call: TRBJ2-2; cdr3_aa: CASRRQGYTGELFF; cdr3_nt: TGTGCCAGCCGTAGACAGGGTTACACCGGGGAGCTGTTTTTT
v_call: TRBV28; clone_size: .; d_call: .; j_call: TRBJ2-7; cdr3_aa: CASRSAGTHYEQYF; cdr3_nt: TGTGCCAGCAGGTCTGCCGGGACTCACTACGAGCAGTACTTC
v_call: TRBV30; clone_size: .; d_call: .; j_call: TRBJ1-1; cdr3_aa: CAWKGLVNTEAFF; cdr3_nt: TGTGCCTGGAAAGGGTTGGTAAACACTGAAGCTTTCTTT
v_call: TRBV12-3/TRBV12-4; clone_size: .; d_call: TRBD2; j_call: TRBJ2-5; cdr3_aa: CASSFTGGGVKETQYF; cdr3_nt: TGTGCCAGCAGTTTCACCGGGGGAGGGGTAAAGGAGACCCAGTACTTC
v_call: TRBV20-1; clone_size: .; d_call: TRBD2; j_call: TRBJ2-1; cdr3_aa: CSVQTSGRAGRNEQFF; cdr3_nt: TGCAGTGTTCAGACTAGCGGGAGGGCTGGAAGGAATGAGCAGTTCTTC
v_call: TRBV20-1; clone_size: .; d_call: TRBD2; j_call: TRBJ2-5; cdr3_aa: CSARDASGGPYQETQYF; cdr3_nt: TGCAGTGCTAGAGATGCTAGCGGGGGCCCTTACCAAGAGACCCAGTACTTC
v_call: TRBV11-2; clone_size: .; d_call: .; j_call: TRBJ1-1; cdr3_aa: CASSLDLGQGSTEAFF; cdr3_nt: TGTGCCAGCAGCTTAGATCTCGGGCAGGGAAGCACTGAAGCTTTCTTT
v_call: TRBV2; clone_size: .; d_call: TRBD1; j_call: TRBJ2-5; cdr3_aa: CASRSQGMVNQETQYF; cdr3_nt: TGTGCCAGCCGATCACAGGGGATGGTGAACCAAGAGACCCAGTACTTC
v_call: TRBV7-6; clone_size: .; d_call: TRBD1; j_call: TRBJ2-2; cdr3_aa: CASSPQGANTGELFF; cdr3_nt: TGTGCCAGCAGCCCCCAGGGGGCGAACACCGGGGAGCTGTTTTTT
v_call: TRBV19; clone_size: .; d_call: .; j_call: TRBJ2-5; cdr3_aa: CASSGLRETQYF; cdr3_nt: TGTGCCAGTAGTGGGTTGAGGGAGACCCAGTACTTC
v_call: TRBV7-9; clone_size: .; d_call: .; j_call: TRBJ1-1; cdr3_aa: CASSSQTGGLEAFF; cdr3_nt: TGTGCCAGCAGCTCCCAGACAGGAGGGCTTGAAGCTTTCTTT
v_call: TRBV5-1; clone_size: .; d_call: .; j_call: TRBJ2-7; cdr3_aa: CASSLTAAYEQYF; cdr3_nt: TGCGCCAGCAGCTTGACGGCAGCCTACGAGCAGTACTTC
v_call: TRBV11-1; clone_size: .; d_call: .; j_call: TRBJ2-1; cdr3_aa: CASSWTRVSYNEQFF; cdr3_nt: TGTGCCAGCAGCTGGACTCGCGTCTCCTACAATGAGCAGTTCTTC
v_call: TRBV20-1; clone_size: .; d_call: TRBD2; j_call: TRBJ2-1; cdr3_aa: CSARGGSGRGNEQFF; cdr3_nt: TGCAGTGCTCGTGGTGGTAGCGGGAGAGGGAATGAGCAGTTCTTC
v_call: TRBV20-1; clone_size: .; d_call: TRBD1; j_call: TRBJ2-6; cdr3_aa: CSARDSGANVLTF; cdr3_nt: TGCAGTGCTCGGGACAGTGGGGCCAACGTCCTGACTTTC
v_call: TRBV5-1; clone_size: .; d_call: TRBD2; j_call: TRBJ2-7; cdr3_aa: CASSAGLAGTYEQYF; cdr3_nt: TGCGCCAGCAGCGCCGGACTAGCGGGGACTTACGAGCAGTACTTC
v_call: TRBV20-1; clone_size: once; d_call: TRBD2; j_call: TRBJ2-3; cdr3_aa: CSAPRPGLADTQYF; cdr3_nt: TGCAGTGCTCCAAGACCGGGACTAGCAGATACGCAGTATTTT
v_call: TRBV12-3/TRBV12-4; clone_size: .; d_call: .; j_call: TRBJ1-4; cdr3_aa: CASSEGATNEKLFF; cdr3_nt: TGTGCCAGCAGTGAAGGGGCCACTAATGAAAAACTGTTTTTT
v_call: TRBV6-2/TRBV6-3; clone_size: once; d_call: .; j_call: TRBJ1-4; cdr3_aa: CASSYAFVGLTLFF; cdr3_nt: TGTGCCAGCAGTTACGCCTTCGTCGGGCTGACCCTGTTTTTT
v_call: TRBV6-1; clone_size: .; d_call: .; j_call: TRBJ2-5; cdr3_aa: CASRSRGETQYF; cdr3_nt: TGTGCCAGCAGGAGCAGGGGAGAGACCCAGTACTTC
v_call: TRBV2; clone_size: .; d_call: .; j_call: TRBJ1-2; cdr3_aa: CASSDTRYGYTF; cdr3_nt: TGTGCCAGCAGTGATACACGTTATGGCTACACCTTC
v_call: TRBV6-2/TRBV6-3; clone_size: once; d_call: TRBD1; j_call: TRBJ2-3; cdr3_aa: CASSDRTGGSTDTQYF; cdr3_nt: TGTGCCAGCAGTGACCGGACAGGGGGAAGCACAGATACGCAGTATTTT
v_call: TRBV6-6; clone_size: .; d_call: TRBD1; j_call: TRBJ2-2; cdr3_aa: CASSREQGLNTGELFF; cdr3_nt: TGTGCCAGCAGCCGAGAACAGGGGCTGAACACCGGGGAGCTGTTTTTT
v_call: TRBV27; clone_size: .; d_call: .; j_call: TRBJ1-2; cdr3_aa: CASRIGASVNYGYTF; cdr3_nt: TGTGCCAGCAGAATTGGGGCGAGCGTCAACTATGGCTACACCTTC
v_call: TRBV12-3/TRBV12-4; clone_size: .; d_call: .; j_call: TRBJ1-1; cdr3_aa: CASSLRLFDTEAFF; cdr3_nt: TGTGCCAGCAGTTTAAGGCTGTTTGACACTGAAGCTTTCTTT
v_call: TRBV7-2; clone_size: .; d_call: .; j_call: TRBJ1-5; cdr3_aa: CASSPWVEVSQPQHF; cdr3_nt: TGTGCCAGCAGCCCGTGGGTGGAAGTAAGTCAGCCCCAGCATTTT